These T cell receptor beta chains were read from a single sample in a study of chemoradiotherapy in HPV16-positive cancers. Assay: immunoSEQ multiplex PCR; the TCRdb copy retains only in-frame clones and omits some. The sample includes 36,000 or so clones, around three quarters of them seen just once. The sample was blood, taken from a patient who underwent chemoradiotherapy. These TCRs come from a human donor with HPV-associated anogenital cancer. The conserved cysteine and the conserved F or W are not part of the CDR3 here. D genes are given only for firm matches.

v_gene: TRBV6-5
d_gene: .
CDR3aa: ASSYEKGWETQY

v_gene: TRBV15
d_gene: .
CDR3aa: ATSTGFNEQF

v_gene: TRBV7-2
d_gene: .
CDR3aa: ASSHPLSSTDTQY

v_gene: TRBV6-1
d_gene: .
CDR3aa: ASGAQPDSNQPQH

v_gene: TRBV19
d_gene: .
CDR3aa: ASSAPARARETQY

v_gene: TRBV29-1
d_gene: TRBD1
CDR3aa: SVRAGGNTGELF

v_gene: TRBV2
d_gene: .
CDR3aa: ASRIMEGDGYT

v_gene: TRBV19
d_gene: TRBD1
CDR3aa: ASSPRDSSITYEQY

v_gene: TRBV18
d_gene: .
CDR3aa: ASSPPGGSEPQH

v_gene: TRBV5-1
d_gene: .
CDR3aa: ASTVVLGSETQY

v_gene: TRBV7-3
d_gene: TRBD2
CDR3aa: ASSFGAGGSTDTQY

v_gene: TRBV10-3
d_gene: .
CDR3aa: AISENRLGEQETQY